This T cell receptor beta chain was profiled in a study of graft-versus-host responses after intestinal transplantation. Study-wide background: Each recipient received a multivisceral, liver-intestinal, or isolated intestinal graft. Anti-thymocyte globulin induction preceded about 3 years of tacrolimus and steroid maintenance in all recipients.

Study outcomes and limitations: GvH clones surfaced in recipient marrow, some emerging earlier in ileum or blood.

The CDR3 has 15 residues. Germline V gene data show CDR1 as SGHTA and CDR2 as FQGNSA. Trimming left V 2 bases short and J 1 base short, with 11 bases between. Method: immunoSEQ multiplex PCR; TCRdb's copy keeps in-frame clones and lacks some. Among approximately 58,000 clones listed, around 90% were seen once. As concerns this clone: Its antigen is still unknown.

This sample comprised PBMCs, obtained 26 days after transplant. The sequence derives from a human patient who received an intestinal transplant, so some T cells may come from the graft donor. This rearrangement joins TRBV7-2 to TRBJ1-1, with D perhaps TRBD1 (6 bases). DNA of the CDR3: TGTGCCAGCAGCTTAAGTACAGGGTGGAACACTGAAGCTTTCTTT. It translates to CASSLSTGWNTEAFF. The full variable domain, in which reference TRBV7-2 and TRBJ1-1 provide the parts outside the CDR3, is GAGVSQSPSNKVTEKGKDVELRCDPISGHTALYWYRQSLGQGLEFLIYFQGNSAPDKSGLPSDRFSAERTGGSVSTLTIQRTQQEDSAVYLCASSLSTGWNTEAFFGQGTRLTVV.